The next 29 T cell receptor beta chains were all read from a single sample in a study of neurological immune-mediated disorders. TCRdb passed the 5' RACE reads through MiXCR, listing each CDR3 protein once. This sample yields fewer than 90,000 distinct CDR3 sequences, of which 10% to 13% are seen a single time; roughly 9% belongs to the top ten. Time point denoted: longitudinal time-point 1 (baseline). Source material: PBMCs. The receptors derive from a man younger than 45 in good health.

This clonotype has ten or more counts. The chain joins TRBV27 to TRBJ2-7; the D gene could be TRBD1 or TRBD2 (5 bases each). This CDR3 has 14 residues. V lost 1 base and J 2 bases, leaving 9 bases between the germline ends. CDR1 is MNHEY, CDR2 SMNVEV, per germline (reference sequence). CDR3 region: CASSLLRGPYEQYF. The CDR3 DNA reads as TGTGCCAGCAGTTTATTACGGGGCCCCTACGAGCAGTACTTC.

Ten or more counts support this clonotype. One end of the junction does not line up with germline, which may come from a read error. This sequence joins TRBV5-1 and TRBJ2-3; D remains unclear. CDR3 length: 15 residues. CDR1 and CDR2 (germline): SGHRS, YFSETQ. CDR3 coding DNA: TGCGCCAGCAACTTGGATGGCGTGACGAGGAATACGCAGTATTTT. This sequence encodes CASNLDGVTRNTQYF.

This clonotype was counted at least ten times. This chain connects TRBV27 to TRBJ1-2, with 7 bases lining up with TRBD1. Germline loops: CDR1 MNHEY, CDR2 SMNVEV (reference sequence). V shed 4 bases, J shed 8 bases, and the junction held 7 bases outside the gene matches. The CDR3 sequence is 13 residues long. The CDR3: CASSSTPQGGYTF. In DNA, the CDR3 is TGTGCCAGCAGTTCAACGCCACAGGGGGGCTACACCTTC.

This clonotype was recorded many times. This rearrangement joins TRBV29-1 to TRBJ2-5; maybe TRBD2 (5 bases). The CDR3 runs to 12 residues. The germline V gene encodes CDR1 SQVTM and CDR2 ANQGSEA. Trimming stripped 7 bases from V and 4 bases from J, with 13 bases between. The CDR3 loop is CSAGGGGETQYF. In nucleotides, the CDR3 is TGCAGCGCAGGTGGAGGAGGAGAGACCCAGTACTTC.

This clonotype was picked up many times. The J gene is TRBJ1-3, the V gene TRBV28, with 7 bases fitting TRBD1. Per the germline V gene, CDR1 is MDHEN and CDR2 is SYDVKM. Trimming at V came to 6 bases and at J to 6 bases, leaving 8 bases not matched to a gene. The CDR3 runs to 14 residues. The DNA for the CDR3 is TGTGCCAGCAGGTTTGACAGGGTTGCAAACACCATATATTTT. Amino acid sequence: CASRFDRVANTIYF.

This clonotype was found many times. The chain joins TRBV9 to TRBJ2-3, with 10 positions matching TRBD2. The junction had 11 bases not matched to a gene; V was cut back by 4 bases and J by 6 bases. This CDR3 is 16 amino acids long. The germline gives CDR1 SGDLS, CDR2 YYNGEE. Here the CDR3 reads CASSWRELAGRDTQYF. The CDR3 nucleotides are TGTGCCAGCAGCTGGAGGGAACTAGCGGGGCGGGATACGCAGTATTTT. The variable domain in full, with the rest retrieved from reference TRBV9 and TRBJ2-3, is DSGVTQTPKHLITATGQRVTLRCSPRSGDLSVYWYQQSLDQGLQFLIQYYNGEERAKGNILERFSAQQFPDLHSELNLSSLELGDSALYFCASSWRELAGRDTQYFGPGTRLTVL.

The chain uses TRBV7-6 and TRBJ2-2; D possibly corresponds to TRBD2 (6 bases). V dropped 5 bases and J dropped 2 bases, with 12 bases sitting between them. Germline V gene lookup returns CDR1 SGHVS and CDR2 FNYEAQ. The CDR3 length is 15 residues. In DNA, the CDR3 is TGTGCCAGCAGCCTGACCGGGGGAAACACCGGGGAGCTGTTTTTT. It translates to CASSLTGGNTGELFF.

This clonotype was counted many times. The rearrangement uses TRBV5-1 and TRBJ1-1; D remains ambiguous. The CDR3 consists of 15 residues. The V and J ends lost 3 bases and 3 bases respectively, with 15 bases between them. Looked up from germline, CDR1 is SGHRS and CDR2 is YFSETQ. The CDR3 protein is CASSSGWSGDTEAFF. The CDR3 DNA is TGCGCCAGCAGCTCTGGGTGGTCAGGCGACACTGAAGCTTTCTTT.

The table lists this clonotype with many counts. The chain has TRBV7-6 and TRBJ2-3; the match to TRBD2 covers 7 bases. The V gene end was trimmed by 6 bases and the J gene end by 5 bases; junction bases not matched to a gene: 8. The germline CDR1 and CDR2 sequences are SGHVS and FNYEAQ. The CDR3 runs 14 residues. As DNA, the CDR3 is TGTGCCAGCAGTCCTCGGACTAGTTTAGATACGCAGTATTTT. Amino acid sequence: CASSPRTSLDTQYF.

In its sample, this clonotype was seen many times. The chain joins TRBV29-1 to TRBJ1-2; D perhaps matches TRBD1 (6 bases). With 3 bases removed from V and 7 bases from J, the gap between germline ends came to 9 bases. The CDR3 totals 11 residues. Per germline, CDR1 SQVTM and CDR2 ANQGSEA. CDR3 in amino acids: CSVEAGAGYTF. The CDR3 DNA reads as TGCAGCGTTGAGGCAGGGGCTGGCTACACCTTC.

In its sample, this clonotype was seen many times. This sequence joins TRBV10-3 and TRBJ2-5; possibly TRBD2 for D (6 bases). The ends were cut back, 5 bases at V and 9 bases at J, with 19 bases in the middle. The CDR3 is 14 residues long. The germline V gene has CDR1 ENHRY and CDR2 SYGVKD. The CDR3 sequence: CAISTGTLLRAQYF. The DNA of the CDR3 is TGTGCCATCAGTACCGGGACTCTACTTAGGGCCCAGTACTTC.

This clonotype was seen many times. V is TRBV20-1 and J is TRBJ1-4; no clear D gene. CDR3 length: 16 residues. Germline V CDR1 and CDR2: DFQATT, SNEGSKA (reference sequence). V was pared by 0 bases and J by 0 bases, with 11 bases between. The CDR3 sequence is CSARDLGSPTNEKLFF. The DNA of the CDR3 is TGCAGTGCTAGAGATTTGGGCAGCCCAACTAATGAAAAACTGTTTTTT.

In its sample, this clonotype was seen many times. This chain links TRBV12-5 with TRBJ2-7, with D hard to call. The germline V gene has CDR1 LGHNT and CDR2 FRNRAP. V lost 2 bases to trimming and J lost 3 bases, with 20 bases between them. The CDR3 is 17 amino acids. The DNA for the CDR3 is TGTGCTAGTGGTTTGTTCCAACCGGGCAGCGAGAGCTACGAGCAGTACTTC. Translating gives CASGLFQPGSESYEQYF.

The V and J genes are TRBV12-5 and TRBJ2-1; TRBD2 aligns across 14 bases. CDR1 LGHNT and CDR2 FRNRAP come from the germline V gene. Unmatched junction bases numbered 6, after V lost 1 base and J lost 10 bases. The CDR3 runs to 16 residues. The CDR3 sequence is CASGLEGTSGRDEQFF. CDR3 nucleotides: TGTGCTAGTGGTTTGGAAGGGACTAGCGGGAGAGACGAGCAGTTCTTC.

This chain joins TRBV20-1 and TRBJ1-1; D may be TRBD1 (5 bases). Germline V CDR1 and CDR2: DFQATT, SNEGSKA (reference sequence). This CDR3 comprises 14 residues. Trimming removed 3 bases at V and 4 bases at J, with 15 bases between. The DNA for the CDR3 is TGCAGTGCTAGTTCCGGGGCGGGCTTCACTGAAGCTTTCTTT. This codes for CSASSGAGFTEAFF.

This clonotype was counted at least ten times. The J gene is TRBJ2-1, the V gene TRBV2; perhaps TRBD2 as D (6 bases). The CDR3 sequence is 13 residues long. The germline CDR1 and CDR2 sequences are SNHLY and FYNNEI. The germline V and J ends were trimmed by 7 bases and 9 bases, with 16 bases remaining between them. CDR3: CASMEVMRGEQFF. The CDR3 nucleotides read TGTGCCAGCATGGAGGTGATGCGGGGTGAGCAGTTCTTC.

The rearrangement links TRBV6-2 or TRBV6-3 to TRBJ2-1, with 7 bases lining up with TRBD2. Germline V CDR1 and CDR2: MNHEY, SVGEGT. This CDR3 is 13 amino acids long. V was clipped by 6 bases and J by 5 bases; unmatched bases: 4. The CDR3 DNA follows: TGTGCCAGCAGGCTCACTAGCGACAATGAGCAGTTCTTC. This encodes CASRLTSDNEQFF.

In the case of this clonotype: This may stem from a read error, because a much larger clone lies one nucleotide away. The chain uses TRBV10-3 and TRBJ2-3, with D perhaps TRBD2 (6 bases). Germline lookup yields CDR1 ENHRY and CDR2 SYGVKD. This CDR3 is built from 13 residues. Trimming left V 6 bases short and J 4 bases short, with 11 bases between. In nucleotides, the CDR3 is TGTGCCATCAGCCTGACTAGAGCAGATACGCAGTATTTT. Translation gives CAISLTRADTQYF.

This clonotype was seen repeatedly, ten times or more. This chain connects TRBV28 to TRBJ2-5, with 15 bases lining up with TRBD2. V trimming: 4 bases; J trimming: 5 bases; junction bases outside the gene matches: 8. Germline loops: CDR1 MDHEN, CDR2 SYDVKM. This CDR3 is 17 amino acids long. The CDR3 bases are TGTGCCAGCAGTTCGGGGAAGGGACTAGCGGGAGGCGAGACCCAGTACTTC. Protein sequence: CASSSGKGLAGGETQYF.

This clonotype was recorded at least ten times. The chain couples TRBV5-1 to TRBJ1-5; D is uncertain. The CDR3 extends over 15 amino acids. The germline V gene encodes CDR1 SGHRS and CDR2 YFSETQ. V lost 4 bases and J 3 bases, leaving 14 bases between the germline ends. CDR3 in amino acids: CASSLGDGFNQPQHF. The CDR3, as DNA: TGCGCCAGCAGCCTGGGAGACGGATTCAATCAGCCCCAGCATTTT.

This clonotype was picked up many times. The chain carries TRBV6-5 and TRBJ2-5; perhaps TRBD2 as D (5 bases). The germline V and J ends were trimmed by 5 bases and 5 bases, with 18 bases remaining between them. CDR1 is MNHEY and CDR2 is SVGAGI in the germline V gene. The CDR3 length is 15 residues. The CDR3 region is CASSALLGSQETQYF. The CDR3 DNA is TGTGCCAGCAGTGCCCTGCTAGGGAGCCAGGAGACCCAGTACTTC.

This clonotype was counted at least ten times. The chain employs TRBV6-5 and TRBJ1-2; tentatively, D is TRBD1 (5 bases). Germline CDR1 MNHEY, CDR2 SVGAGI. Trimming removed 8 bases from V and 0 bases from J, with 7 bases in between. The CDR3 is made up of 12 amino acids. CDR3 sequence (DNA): TGTGCCAGCCAGGGTACTAACTATGGCTACACCTTC. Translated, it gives CASQGTNYGYTF.

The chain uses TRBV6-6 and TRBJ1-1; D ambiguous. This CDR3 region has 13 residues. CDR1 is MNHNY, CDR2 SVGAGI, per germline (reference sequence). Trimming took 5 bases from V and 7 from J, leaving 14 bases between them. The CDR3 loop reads CASSGKREGEAFF. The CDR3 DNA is TGTGCCAGCAGTGGGAAGAGGGAGGGTGAAGCTTTCTTT.

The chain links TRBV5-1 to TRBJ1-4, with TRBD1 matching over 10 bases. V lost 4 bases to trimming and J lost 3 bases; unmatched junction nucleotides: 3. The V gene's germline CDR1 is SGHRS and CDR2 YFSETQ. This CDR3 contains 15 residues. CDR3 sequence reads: CASSGDRGSNEKLFF. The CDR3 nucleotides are TGCGCCAGCAGCGGGGACAGGGGTTCTAATGAAAAACTGTTTTTT.

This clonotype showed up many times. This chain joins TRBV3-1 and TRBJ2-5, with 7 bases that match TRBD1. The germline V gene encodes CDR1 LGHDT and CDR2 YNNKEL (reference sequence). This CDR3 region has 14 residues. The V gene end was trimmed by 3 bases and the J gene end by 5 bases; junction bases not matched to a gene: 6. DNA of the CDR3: TGTGCCAGCAGCCAGCGTCGACAGGGTGAGACCCAGTACTTC. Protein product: CASSQRRQGETQYF.

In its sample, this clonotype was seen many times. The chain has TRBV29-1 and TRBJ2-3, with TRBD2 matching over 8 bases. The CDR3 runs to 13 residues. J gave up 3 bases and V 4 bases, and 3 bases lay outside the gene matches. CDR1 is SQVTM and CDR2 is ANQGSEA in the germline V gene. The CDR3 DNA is TGCAGCGTTGTTCGGGGGGGGACAGATACGCAGTATTTT. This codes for CSVVRGGTDTQYF.

CDR3: CASSSSCGADTQYF. In DNA form, the CDR3 reads TGTGCCAGCAGCTCCTCCTGTGGCGCAGATACGCAGTATTTT. The chain joins TRBV7-3 to TRBJ2-3; no definite D call. From germline, CDR1 is SGHTA and CDR2 FQGTGA. The CDR3 is 14 residues long. Between the trimmed V and J ends, which lost 4 bases and 4 bases, there was a span of 12 bases.

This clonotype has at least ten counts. Written as DNA, the CDR3 is TGTGCCAGCAGCTTAGGAAGGGGTGAGCTCGAGCAGTACTTC. This gives the protein CASSLGRGELEQYF. The V and J genes are TRBV7-8 and TRBJ2-7; possibly TRBD1 for D (5 bases). The V end was cut by 1 base, the J end by 6 bases, with 13 bases between. CDR1 is SGHVS, CDR2 FQNEAQ, per germline. The CDR3 covers 14 residues.

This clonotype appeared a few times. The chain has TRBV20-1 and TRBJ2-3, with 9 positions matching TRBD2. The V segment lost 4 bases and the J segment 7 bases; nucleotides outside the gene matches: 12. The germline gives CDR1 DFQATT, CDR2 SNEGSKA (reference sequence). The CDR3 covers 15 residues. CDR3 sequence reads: CSAIGLSGSEYTQYF. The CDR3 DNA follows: TGCAGTGCTATAGGACTTAGCGGGAGCGAATATACGCAGTATTTT.